These 21 T cell receptor beta chains were sequenced from one sample in a study of graft-versus-host responses after intestinal transplantation. For these TCRs, the target antigens are not known. Sequencing was performed with immunoSEQ multiplex PCR; in TCRdb, only in-frame clones are kept and a portion is missing. Here the sample spans 100,000 to 120,000 clones, roughly 93% being singletons. The source was unstimulated CD8+ T cells sorted from spleen or lymph node cells, collected before intestinal transplant. Every receptor here comes from a human donor who received an intestinal transplant.

CDR3 sequence: CASSSLTPGTDTQYF. Here the CDR3 DNA reads TGTGCCAGCAGCTCCTTAACTCCAGGGACAGATACGCAGTATTTT. The rearrangement links TRBV7-3 to TRBJ2-3; a possible D gene is TRBD1 (5 bases). This CDR3 region has 15 residues. The germline V gene has CDR1 SGHTA and CDR2 FQGTGA. V was cut by 4 bases and J by 3 bases, with 14 bases left in between.

This chain uses TRBV5-6 with TRBJ1-1; 9 bases are a match to TRBD1. CDR1 is SGHDT and CDR2 is YYEEEE in the germline V gene. The J segment lost 6 bases and the V segment lost 6 bases, leaving 3 bases of the junction unmatched. The CDR3 runs to 12 residues. CDR3 in DNA: TGTGCCAGCATTGGGGACAGGGCTGAAGCTTTCTTT. It encodes CASIGDRAEAFF.

The rearrangement uses TRBV28 and TRBJ2-5; D may be TRBD1 (6 bases). This CDR3 contains 15 residues. The germline V gene has CDR1 MDHEN and CDR2 SYDVKM. The V gene lost 4 bases and the J gene lost 2 bases, with 14 bases spanning the gap. CDR3 nucleotides: TGTGCCAGCAGTTCCTACAGGGTTGGACAAGAGACCCAGTACTTC. It codes for CASSSYRVGQETQYF.

This chain connects TRBV2 to TRBJ2-7; 9 bases align to TRBD1. Germline V CDR1 and CDR2: SNHLY, FYNNEI. Trimming took 6 bases from V and 0 from J; bases not matched to a gene: 6. The CDR3 runs 15 residues. CDR3 DNA: TGTGCCAGCAGGACCGGGACAGGGAGCTCCTACGAGCAGTACTTC. Residues: CASRTGTGSSYEQYF.

The CDR3 sequence: CASSLSVQGGGYTF. CDR3 sequence (DNA): TGTGCCAGCAGTTTATCGGTACAGGGTGGTGGCTACACCTTC. The chain carries TRBV27 and TRBJ1-2; D might be TRBD1 (6 bases). The CDR3 covers 14 residues. The V gene lost 0 bases and the J gene lost 7 bases, with 12 bases spanning the gap. Germline lookup yields CDR1 MNHEY and CDR2 SMNVEV (reference sequence).

This clone was detected once. V gene TRBV7-6 combines with J gene TRBJ2-7; 7 nucleotides align to TRBD2. The CDR3 runs to 14 residues. V lost 6 bases, J lost 3 bases, and 8 bases stayed unmatched. CDR1 is SGHVS and CDR2 is FNYEAQ in the germline V gene. CDR3 sequence reads: CASSYTPGGYEQYF. The CDR3 bases are TGTGCCAGCAGTTATACACCGGGGGGCTACGAGCAGTACTTC.

The chain uses TRBV6-5 and TRBJ2-3; 7 nucleotides align to TRBD1. The CDR3 length is 14 residues. The V gene's germline CDR1 is MNHEY and CDR2 SVGAGI. Trimming cost V 10 bases and J 2 bases; bases outside gene matches: 9. CDR3 residues: CATALGQITDTQYF. The CDR3 bases are TGTGCCACCGCCCTGGGACAGATCACAGATACGCAGTATTTT.

The V and J genes are TRBV30 and TRBJ1-2; 7 positions agree with TRBD1. Germline CDR1 and CDR2: GTSNPN and SVGIG (reference sequence). V dropped 0 bases and J dropped 7; count of bases not matched to a gene: 5. The CDR3 has 13 amino acids. The CDR3, as DNA: TGTGCCTGGAGTGTAGCGACAGGGTCTGGCTACACCTTC. Protein product: CAWSVATGSGYTF.

The chain links TRBV29-1 to TRBJ2-7; possible D gene TRBD2, 5 bases. This CDR3 has 14 residues. Germline CDR1 is SQVTM and CDR2 is ANQGSEA. The germline V and J ends were trimmed by 4 bases and 7 bases, with 20 bases remaining between them. The CDR3 reads CSVARDTQLREQYF. The CDR3 DNA follows: TGCAGCGTTGCACGGGATACCCAATTGAGGGAGCAGTACTTC.

The J gene is TRBJ1-1, the V gene TRBV19; D is unclear. Between the trimmed V and J ends, which lost 5 bases and 9 bases, there was a span of 10 bases. This CDR3 is 11 amino acids long. Germline V gives CDR1 LNHDA, CDR2 SQIVND (reference sequence). CDR3 sequence (DNA): TGTGCCAGTAGTCGGGCCTGGAAAGCTTTCTTT. Protein: CASSRAWKAFF.

The rearrangement joins TRBV11-3 to TRBJ2-7; 7 positions agree with TRBD2. The CDR3 contains 16 residues. Trimming removed 1 base from V and 5 bases from J; junction bases left unmatched: 11. The germline CDR1 and CDR2 sequences are SGHNT and YENEEA. The CDR3 reads CASSLGGGSDGDEQYF. CDR3 in DNA: TGTGCCAGCAGCTTAGGTGGCGGGAGTGATGGTGACGAGCAGTACTTC.

J is TRBJ2-3 and V is TRBV20-1, with D tentatively TRBD2 (6 bases). Trimming removed 5 bases at V and 6 bases at J, with 9 bases between. The CDR3 is 11 residues long. Looked up from germline, CDR1 is DFQATT and CDR2 is SNEGSKA (reference sequence). In DNA form, the CDR3 reads TGCAGTGCTCGGGAGTGGGATACGCAGTATTTT. It codes for CSAREWDTQYF.

As concerns this clone: The junction does not match germline at one end; this may be a read error. The sample contains more than one DNA sequence encoding this CDR3. The chain combines TRBV13 with TRBJ1-5, with D perhaps matching TRBD1 (5 bases). This CDR3 has 18 residues. The V gene's germline CDR1 is PRHDT and CDR2 FYEKMQ (reference sequence). The CDR3 is CASSLEGPGTNSNQPQHF. CDR3 in DNA: TGTGCCAGCAGCTTAGAGGGACCTGGGACTAATAGCAATCAGCCCCAGCACTTT.

The CDR3 loop is CASSINGGQYNEQFF. In DNA form, the CDR3 reads TGTGCCAGTAGTATTAACGGGGGACAGTACAATGAGCAGTTCTTC. The V gene is TRBV19, the J gene TRBJ2-1, with D tentatively TRBD1 (7 bases). There are 15 residues in the CDR3. Germline CDR1 reads LNHDA; CDR2 reads SQIVND (reference sequence). V shed 3 bases and J shed 4 bases, with 13 bases lying between them.

This clone was detected once. This chain uses TRBV6-5 with TRBJ1-1; D unclear. The germline gives CDR1 MNHEY, CDR2 SVGAGI. The CDR3 consists of 11 residues. V lost 5 bases, J lost 4 bases, and 5 bases lay in between. The CDR3 DNA sequence: TGTGCCAGCAGTACGGGCACTGAAGCTTTCTTT. The encoded protein is CASSTGTEAFF.

The chain links TRBV27 to TRBJ2-1; D might be TRBD1 (6 bases). Trimming left V 5 bases short and J 8 bases short, with 13 bases between. CDR1 MNHEY and CDR2 SMNVEV come from the germline V gene (reference sequence). This CDR3 contains 13 residues. The CDR3: CASSNRVNYEQFF. CDR3 DNA: TGTGCCAGCAGTAACAGGGTTAACTATGAGCAGTTCTTC.

The chain carries TRBV19 and TRBJ1-5; D call uncertain. The CDR3 totals 15 residues. Germline values: CDR1 LNHDA, CDR2 SQIVND (reference sequence). V shed 6 bases and J shed 1 base, with 13 bases lying between them. The chain's CDR3 is CASSPSPQSNQPQHF. The CDR3 DNA follows: TGTGCCAGTAGCCCCAGCCCCCAGAGCAATCAGCCCCAGCATTTT.

The chain couples TRBV19 to TRBJ1-5; the D is unclear. This CDR3 has 14 amino acids. With 3 bases removed from V and 1 base from J, the gap between germline ends came to 7 bases. CDR1 is LNHDA and CDR2 is SQIVND in the germline V gene (reference sequence). The CDR3 DNA reads TGTGCCAGTAGTATTCCCCGGAGCAATCAGCCCCAGCATTTT. Protein sequence: CASSIPRSNQPQHF.

The rearrangement uses TRBV29-1 and TRBJ2-7, with 8 bases lining up with TRBD2. This CDR3 has 13 amino acids. CDR1 SQVTM and CDR2 ANQGSEA come from the germline V gene. After removal of 7 bases from V and 7 bases from J, the junction contained 12 bases not matched to a gene. The CDR3 coding sequence is TGCAGCGCTGTTGCGGGAGGCTTGTGGGAGCAGTACTTC. Translation: CSAVAGGLWEQYF.

The chain combines TRBV6-6 with TRBJ1-4; D is undetermined. The CDR3 is 13 amino acids. V was trimmed by 6 bases and J by 7 bases, leaving 12 bases between them. Germline CDR1 reads MNHNY; CDR2 reads SVGAGI (reference sequence). CDR3 sequence (DNA): TGTGCCAGCAGACAGCCTATGGGTGAAAAACTGTTTTTT. Amino acid sequence: CASRQPMGEKLFF.

The genes are TRBV2 and TRBJ2-1; no reliable D call. This CDR3 region has 11 residues. Germline V gene lookup returns CDR1 SNHLY and CDR2 FYNNEI. The germline V and J ends were trimmed by 8 bases and 9 bases, with 11 bases remaining between them. The CDR3 reads CASLSGVEQFF. CDR3 DNA: TGTGCCAGCCTGAGTGGGGTTGAGCAGTTCTTC.